The 5 T cell receptor beta chains given below trace back to one sample, sequenced in a study of chemoradiotherapy in HPV16-positive cancers. Repertoires were generated with immunoSEQ multiplex PCR, while TCRdb's copy carries only in-frame clones and drops some. The sample lists 9,500 to 11,000 clones, about three quarters seen once, with around an eighth in the top ten. Specimen: tumor tissue, collected from a patient who underwent chemoradiotherapy. The receptors originated from a human donor with HPV-associated anogenital cancer.

The chain employs TRBV7-2 and TRBJ2-1; 8 bases map to TRBD2. The V gene's germline CDR1 is SGHTA and CDR2 FQGNSA. Losses at the gene ends were 5 bases for V and 8 bases for J; bases not matched to a gene: 8. The CDR3 consists of 14 residues. As DNA, the CDR3 is TGTGCCAGCAGCCCAGGACTAGCCTTTGATGAGCAGTTCTTC. Translating gives CASSPGLAFDEQFF.

The chain uses TRBV9 and TRBJ1-1; 7 bases are a match to TRBD1. V lost 3 bases and J lost 1; bases outside the gene matches: 6. CDR1 is SGDLS and CDR2 is YYNGEE in the germline V gene. The CDR3 length is 15 residues. The CDR3 DNA reads TGTGCCAGCAGCGAGAAGTGGACAGGGAACACTGAAGCTTTCTTT. Its protein product is CASSEKWTGNTEAFF.

The chain couples TRBV15 to TRBJ2-4; possibly TRBD2 for D (5 bases). Deletions cut 1 base from V and 8 bases from J, with 15 bases between. CDR3 size: 15 residues. The germline V gene encodes CDR1 LNHNV and CDR2 YYDKDF (reference sequence). The CDR3 DNA follows: TGTGCCACCAGCAGAGGAGGGCCCCTGGGCGACATTCAGTACTTC. It translates to CATSRGGPLGDIQYF.

Note on this clone: A far larger clone is one nucleotide away, so this likely arose from a read error. This chain joins TRBV25-1 and TRBJ2-7; TRBD2 aligns across 15 bases. Germline lookup yields CDR1 MGHDK and CDR2 SYGVNS. With V trimmed by 6 bases and J by 5 bases, 14 bases remained unmatched. This CDR3 contains 18 residues. CDR3 nucleotides: TGTGCCAGCAGCCTGACCGGGACTAGCGGGGGGTCCTGGGACGAGCAGTACTTC. Translating it yields CASSLTGTSGGSWDEQYF.

V usage is TRBV7-1 and J usage is TRBJ2-2, with D possibly TRBD1 on 6 matching bases. TRBV7-1 is reported as an ORF; its role is uncertain. This CDR3 is 16 amino acids long. V dropped 4 bases and J dropped 4 bases, with 16 bases sitting between them. CDR3 sequence: CASSLGGGGPTGELFF. DNA of the CDR3: TGTGCCAGCAGCTTAGGAGGTGGGGGCCCCACCGGGGAGCTGTTTTTT.